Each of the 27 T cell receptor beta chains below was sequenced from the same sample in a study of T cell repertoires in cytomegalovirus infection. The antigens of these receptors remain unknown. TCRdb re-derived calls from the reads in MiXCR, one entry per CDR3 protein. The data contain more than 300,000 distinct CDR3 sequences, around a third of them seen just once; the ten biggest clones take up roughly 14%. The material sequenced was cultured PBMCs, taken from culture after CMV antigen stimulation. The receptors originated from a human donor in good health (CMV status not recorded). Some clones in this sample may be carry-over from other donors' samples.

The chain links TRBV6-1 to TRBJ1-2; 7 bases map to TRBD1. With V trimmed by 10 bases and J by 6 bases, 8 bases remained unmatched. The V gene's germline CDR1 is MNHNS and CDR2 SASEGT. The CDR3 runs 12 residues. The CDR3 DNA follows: TGTGCCACCCGACAGGGTTCGGATGGCTACACCTTC. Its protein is CATRQGSDGYTF.

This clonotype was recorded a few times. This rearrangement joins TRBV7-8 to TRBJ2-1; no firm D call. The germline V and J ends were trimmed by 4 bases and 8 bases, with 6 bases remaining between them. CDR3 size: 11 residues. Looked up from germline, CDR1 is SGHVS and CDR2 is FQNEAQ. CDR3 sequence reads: CASSSNHEQFF. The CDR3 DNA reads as TGTGCCAGCAGCTCGAACCATGAGCAGTTCTTC.

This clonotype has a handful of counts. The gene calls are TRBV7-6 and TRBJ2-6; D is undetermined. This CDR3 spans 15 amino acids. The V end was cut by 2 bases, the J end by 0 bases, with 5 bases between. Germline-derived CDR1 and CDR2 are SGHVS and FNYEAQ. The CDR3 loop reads CASSLSTSGANVLTF. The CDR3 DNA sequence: TGTGCCAGCAGCTTATCTACCTCTGGGGCCAACGTCCTGACTTTC. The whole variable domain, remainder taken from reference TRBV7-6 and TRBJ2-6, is GAGVSQSPRYKVTKRGQDVALRCDPISGHVSLYWYRQALGQGPEFLTYFNYEAQQDKSGLPNDRFSAERPEGSISTLTIQRTEQRDSAMYRCASSLSTSGANVLTFGAGSRLTVL.

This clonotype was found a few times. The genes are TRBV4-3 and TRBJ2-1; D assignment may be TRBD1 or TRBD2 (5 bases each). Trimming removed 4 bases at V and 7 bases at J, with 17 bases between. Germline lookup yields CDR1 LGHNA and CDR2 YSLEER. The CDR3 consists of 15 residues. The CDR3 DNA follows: TGCGCCAGCAGCCCCGTGGGGGACCGTTGGAATGAGCAGTTCTTC. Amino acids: CASSPVGDRWNEQFF.

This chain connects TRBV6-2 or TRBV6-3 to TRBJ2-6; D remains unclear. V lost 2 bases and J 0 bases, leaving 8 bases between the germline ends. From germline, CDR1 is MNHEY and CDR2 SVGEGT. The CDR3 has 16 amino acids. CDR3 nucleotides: TGTGCCAGCAGTTACACCCTTGGCTCTGGGGCCAACGTCCTGACTTTC. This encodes CASSYTLGSGANVLTF.

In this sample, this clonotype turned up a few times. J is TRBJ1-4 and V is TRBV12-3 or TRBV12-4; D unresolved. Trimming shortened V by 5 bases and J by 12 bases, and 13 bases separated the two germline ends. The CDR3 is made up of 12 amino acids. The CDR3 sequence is CASSLQATELFF. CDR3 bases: TGTGCCAGCAGTCTACAAGCTACGGAACTGTTTTTT.

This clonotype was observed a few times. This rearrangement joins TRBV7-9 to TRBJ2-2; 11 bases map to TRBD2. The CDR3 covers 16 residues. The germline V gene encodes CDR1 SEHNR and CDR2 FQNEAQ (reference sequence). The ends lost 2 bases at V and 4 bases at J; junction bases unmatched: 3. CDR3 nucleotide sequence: TGTGCCAGCAGCTTATATAGCGGGAGGGCCACCGGGGAGCTGTTTTTT. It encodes CASSLYSGRATGELFF.

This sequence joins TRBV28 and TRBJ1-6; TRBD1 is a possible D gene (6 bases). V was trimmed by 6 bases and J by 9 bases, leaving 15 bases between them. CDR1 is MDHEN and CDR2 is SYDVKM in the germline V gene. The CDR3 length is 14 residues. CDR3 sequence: CASSPGQFFSPLHF. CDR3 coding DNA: TGTGCCAGCAGCCCTGGACAGTTTTTTTCACCCCTCCACTTT.

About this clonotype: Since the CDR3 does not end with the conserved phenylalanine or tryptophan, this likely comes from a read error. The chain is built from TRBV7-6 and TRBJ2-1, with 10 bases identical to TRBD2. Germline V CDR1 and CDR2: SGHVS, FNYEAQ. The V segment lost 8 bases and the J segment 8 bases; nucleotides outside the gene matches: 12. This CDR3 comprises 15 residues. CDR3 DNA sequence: TGTGCCAGCGGCAGGGGACTAGCGATGTGGGATGAGCAGTTCTAC. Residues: CASGRGLAMWDEQFY.

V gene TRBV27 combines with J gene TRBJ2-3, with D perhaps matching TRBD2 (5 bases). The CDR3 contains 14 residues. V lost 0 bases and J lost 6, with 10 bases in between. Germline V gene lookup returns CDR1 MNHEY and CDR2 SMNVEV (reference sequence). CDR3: CASSLSSERDTQYF. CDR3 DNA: TGTGCCAGCAGTTTATCGTCTGAGCGGGATACGCAGTATTTT.

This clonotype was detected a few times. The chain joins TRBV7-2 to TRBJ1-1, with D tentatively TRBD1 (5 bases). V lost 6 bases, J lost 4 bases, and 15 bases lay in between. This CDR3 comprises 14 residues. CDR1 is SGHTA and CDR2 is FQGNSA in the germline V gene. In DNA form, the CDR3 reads TGTGCCAGCAGGAGGGGTTTTGGGGGCACTGAAGCTTTCTTT. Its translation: CASRRGFGGTEAFF.

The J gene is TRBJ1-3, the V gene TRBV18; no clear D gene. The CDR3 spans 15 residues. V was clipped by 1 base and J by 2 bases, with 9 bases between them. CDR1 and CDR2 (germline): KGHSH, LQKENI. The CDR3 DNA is TGTGCCAGCTCACCACAGGGTCGCGCTGGAAACACCATATATTTT. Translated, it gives CASSPQGRAGNTIYF.

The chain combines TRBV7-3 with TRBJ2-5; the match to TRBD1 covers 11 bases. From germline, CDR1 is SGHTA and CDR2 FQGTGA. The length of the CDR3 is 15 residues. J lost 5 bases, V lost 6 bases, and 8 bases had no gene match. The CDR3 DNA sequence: TGTGCCAGCAGTTCGGGACAGGGGGTCTTTGAGACCCAGTACTTC. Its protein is CASSSGQGVFETQYF. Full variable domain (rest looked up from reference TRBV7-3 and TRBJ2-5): GAGVSQTPSNKVTEKGKYVELRCDPISGHTALYWYRQSLGQGPEFLIYFQGTGAADDSGLPNDRFFAVRPEGSVSTLKIQRTERGDSAVYLCASSSGQGVFETQYFGPGTRLLVL.

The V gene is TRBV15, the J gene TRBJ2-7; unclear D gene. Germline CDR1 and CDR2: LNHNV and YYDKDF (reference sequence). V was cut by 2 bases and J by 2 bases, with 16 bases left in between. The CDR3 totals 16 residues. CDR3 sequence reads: CATSRNTWGSPYEQYF. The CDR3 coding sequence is TGTGCCACCAGCAGAAACACTTGGGGTAGCCCCTACGAGCAGTACTTC.

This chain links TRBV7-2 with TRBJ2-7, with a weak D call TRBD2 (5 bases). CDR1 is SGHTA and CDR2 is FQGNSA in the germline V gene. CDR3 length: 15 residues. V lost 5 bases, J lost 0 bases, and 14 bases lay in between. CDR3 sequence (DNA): TGTGCCAGCAGCCCAATCTTAGCGAACTCCTACGAGCAGTACTTC. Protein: CASSPILANSYEQYF.

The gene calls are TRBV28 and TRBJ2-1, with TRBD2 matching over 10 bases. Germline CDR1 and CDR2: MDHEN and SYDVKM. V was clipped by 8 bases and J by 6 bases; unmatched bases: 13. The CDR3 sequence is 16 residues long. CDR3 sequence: CASSKRGLARTNEQFF. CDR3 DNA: TGTGCCAGCTCTAAAAGGGGACTAGCGCGTACCAATGAGCAGTTCTTC.

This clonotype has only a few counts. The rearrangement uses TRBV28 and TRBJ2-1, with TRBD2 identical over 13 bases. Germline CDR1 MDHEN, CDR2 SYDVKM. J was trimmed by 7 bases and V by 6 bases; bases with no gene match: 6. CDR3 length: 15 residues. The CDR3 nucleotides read TGTGCCAGCAGGGCTCCGGGACTAGCGGGAAATGAGCAGTTCTTC. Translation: CASRAPGLAGNEQFF.

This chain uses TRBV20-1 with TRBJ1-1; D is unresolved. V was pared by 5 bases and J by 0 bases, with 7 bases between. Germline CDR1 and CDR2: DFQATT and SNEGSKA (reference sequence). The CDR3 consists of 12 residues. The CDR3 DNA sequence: TGCAGTGCTCCCGACATGAACACTGAAGCTTTCTTT. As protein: CSAPDMNTEAFF.

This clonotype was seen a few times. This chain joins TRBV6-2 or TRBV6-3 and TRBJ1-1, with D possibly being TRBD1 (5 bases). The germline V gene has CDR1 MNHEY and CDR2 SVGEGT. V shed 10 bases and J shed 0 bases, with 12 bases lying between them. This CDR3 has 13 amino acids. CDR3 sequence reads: CATKDTLNTEAFF. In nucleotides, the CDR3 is TGTGCCACTAAGGACACCCTGAACACTGAAGCTTTCTTT.

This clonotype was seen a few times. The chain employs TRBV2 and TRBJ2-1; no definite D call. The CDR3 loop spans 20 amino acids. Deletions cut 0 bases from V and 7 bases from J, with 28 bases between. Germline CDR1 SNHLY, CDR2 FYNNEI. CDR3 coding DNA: TGTGCCAGCAGTGAAGCGGCTCTTCGAGTACGGCCTAGAAGATATAATGAGCAGTTCTTC. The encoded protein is CASSEAALRVRPRRYNEQFF.

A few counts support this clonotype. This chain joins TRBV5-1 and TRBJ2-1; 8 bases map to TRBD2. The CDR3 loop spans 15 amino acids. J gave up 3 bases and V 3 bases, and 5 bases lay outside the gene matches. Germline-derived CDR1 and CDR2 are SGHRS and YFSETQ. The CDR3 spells CASSSGTRLYNEQFF. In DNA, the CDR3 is TGCGCCAGCAGCTCTGGGACTAGACTCTACAATGAGCAGTTCTTC.

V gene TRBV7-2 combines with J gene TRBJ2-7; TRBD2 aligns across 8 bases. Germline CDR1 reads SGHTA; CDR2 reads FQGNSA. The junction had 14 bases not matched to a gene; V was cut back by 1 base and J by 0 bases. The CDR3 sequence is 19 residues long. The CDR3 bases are TGTGCCAGCAGCTTAGTTGTGACTAGCGTGACCTTGAGCTCCTACGAGCAGTACTTC. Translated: CASSLVVTSVTLSSYEQYF.

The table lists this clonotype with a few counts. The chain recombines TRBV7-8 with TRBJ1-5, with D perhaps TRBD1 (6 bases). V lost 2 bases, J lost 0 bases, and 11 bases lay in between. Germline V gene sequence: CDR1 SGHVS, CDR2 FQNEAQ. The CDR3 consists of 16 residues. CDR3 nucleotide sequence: TGTGCCAGCAGCTTAACAGGGCTAAATAGCAATCAGCCCCAGCATTTT. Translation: CASSLTGLNSNQPQHF.

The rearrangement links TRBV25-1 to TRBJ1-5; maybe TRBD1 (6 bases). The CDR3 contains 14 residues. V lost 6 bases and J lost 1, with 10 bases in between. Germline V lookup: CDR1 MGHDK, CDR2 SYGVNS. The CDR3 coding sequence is TGTGCCAGCAGAGCGGGGGGCAGCAATCAGCCCCAGCATTTT. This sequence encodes CASRAGGSNQPQHF.

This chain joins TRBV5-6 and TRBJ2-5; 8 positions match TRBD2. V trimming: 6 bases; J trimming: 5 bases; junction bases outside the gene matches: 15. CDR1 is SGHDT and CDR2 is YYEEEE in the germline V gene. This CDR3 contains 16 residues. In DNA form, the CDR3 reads TGTGCCAGCAACCCTCTCTCTAGCGGGTTACGGGAGACCCAGTACTTC. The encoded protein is CASNPLSSGLRETQYF.

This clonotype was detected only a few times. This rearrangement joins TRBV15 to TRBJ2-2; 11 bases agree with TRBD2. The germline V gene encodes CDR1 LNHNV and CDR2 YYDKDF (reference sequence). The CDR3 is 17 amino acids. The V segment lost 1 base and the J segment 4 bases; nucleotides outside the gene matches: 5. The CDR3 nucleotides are TGTGCCACCAGCAGAGGCGGGACTAGCGGAGTCACCGGGGAGCTGTTTTTT. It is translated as CATSRGGTSGVTGELFF.

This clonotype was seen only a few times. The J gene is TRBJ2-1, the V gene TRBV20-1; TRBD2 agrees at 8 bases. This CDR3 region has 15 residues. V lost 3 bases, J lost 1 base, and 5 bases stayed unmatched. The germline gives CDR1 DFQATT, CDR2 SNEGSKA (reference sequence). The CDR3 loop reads CSASRASGSYNEQFF. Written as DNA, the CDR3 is TGCAGTGCTAGTAGGGCTAGCGGGTCCTACAATGAGCAGTTCTTC.